This T cell receptor beta chain appears in the sequencing data of a study of CD8+ T cells in alopecia areata. Worth noting for this clone: Antigen: not known.

Findings and limits, study-wide: Normal skin's resident alphabeta T cells are sequenced alongside lesional scalp T cells. For lesional scalp, especially alopecia totalis/universalis, clonality was higher than in normal scalp.

Germline assignment: CDR1 SEHNR and CDR2 FQNEAQ (reference sequence). Trimming removed 7 bases from V and 4 bases from J, with 13 bases in between. The CDR3 spans 13 residues. RNA extraction and reverse transcription yielded cDNA as sequencing template. Repertoires were generated with immunoSEQ multiplex PCR, while TCRdb's copy carries only in-frame clones and drops some. The table records around 65,000 clones, about 44% of them present only once. The clonotype was recovered from a human donor with alopecia areata. The sample here was CD8+ T cells sorted from blood, taken at week 0. This chain joins TRBV7-9 and TRBJ1-2; perhaps TRBD1 as D (5 bases). The CDR3 reads CASTGTDPYGYTF. The CDR3 nucleotides are TGTGCCAGCACCGGGACTGACCCCTATGGCTACACCTTC. Drawing the rest from reference TRBV7-9 and TRBJ1-2, the complete variable domain is DTGVSQNPRHKITKRGQNVTFRCDPISEHNRLYWYRQTLGQGPEFLTYFQNEAQLEKSRLLSDRFSAERPKGSFSTLEIQRTEQGDSAMYLCASTGTDPYGYTFGSGTRLTVV.